This T cell receptor (beta chain) was captured in a study of T-cell reconstitution after alpha-beta-depleted transplantation in children (dated by TCRdb to 2016 to 2018). For context, the study as a whole: Using TCR repertoire profiling, the study followed T-cell immune reconstitution in a quantitative way in children after TCRalphabeta/CD19-depleted allogeneic hematopoietic cell transplantation. The research as a whole found: In some patients, high TCRbeta diversity at day 60 was attributed to recipient T cells and intrathymic progenitors that had survived conditioning. The apparently early alphabetaT-cell count recovery about two months after transplant was reportedly dependent on only several hundred rapidly expanded clones derived from non-depleted graft cells. Hyperexpanded clone frequencies declined over subsequent months; after one year, T-cell counts and TCRbeta diversity were mostly attributed to newly produced T cells.

From the germline V gene, CDR1 is MGHDK and CDR2 is SYGVNS. From the cysteine through the phenylalanine, the CDR3 covers 12 amino acids. Only the CDR3 part of the read is kept: 36 bases, read in frame from the first base. V is clipped by 2 bases and J by 4 bases, and the sequence between their germline boundaries is 6 bases long. Preparation of the library involved PCR. Data came from an Illumina HiSeq 2500. Molecular barcoding was employed in the preparation of TCR libraries, with unique molecular identifiers being used to normalize TCRbeta repertoire quantification. Using fastp trimming at Q25 and MiXCR clonotype assembly, TCRdb reanalyzed the public sequencing data and kept in-frame beta chains. When rows share a CDR3 protein, they turn into one entry using the most common DNA and genes. The table for this sample lists about 310,000 distinct CDR3 sequences; roughly 21% of them were counted only once. Of the sample, roughly 9.8% is held by the ten largest clones.

As for this clonotype: It has no known antigen specificity. No clone much larger than this one lies a single base away; base qualities are absent.

The treatment or condition label here, explained by the study, means: allogeneic hematopoietic cell transplantation with graft depleted of TCRalphabeta T cells and CD19 B cells. The children who served as transplant recipients had been given grafts of TCRalphabeta/CD19-depleted allogeneic hematopoietic cells. The chain couples TRBV25-1 to TRBJ2-7; the D gene is unclear. The origin of this receptor is a male patient between 10 and 17 years old who had a stem cell transplant for acute lymphoblastic leukemia, so the T cells may come from the graft donor. This specimen consisted of PBMCs, mostly from graft donor cells, obtained 180 days after TCRalphabeta/CD19-depleted stem cell transplant. The base sequence is TGTGCCAGCAGTGAACTGTGGTACGAGCAGTACTTC. It encodes CASSELWYEQYF.